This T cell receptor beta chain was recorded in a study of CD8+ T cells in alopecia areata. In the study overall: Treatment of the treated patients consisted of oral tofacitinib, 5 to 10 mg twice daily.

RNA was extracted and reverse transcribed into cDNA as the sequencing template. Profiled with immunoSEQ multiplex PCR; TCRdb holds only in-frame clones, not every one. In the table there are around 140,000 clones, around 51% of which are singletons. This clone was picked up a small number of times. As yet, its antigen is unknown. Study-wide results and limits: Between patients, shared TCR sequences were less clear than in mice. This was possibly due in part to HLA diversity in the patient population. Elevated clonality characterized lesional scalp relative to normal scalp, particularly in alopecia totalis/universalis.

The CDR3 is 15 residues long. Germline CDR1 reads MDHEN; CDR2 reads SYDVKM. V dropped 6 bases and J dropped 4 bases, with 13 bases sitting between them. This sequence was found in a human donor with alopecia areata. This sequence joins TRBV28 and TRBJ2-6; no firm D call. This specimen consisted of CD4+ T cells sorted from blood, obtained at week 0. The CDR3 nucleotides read TGTGCCAGCAGCCTTCTCGCCCCCGGGGCCAACGTCCTGACTTTC. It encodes CASSLLAPGANVLTF. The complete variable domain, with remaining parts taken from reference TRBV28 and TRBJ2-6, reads DVKVTQSSRYLVKRTGEKVFLECVQDMDHENMFWYRQDPGLGLRLIYFSYDVKMKEKGDIPEGYSVSREKKERFSLILESASTNQTSMYLCASSLLAPGANVLTFGAGSRLTVL.